These T cell receptor beta chains were read from a single sample in a study of cytomegalovirus exposure and HLA in healthy donors. The table came from immunoSEQ multiplex PCR; TCRdb's copy has only in-frame clones and leaves some out. The table records about 180,000 clones, around 80% of them present only once. Sequenced: PBMCs. The source of these receptors is a woman between 25 and 40 years old in good health and CMV-seronegative. Each CDR3 is given with its conserved first and last residue. The D gene is left open where the match is weak. Clone size is given for some rows only: seen once, a few or many times, or a class if the clone is expanded.

CASRVDTLNTGELFF,TGTGCCAGCAGGGTGGACACTCTGAACACCGGGGAGCTGTTTTTT,15,TRBJ2-2,TRBV6-5,.,.
CASSSDWGGVETQYF,TGCGCCAGCAGCTCTGACTGGGGAGGGGTGGAGACCCAGTACTTC,15,TRBJ2-5,TRBV5-1,.,TRBD2
CASSFPERETKYF,TGTGCCAGCAGCTTCCCTGAGAGGGAGACCAAGTACTTC,13,TRBJ2-5,TRBV5-8,once,.
CASSLNGSGGSPLHF,TGTGCCAGCAGTTTAAATGGTTCAGGAGGTTCACCCCTCCACTTT,15,TRBJ1-6,TRBV27,.,.
CASLPGQGYGYTF,TGTGCCAGCCTTCCGGGACAGGGTTATGGCTACACCTTC,13,TRBJ1-2,TRBV18,.,TRBD1
CASRPNRNPYEQYF,TGTGCCAGTAGGCCTAACAGGAATCCCTACGAGCAGTACTTC,14,TRBJ2-7,TRBV19,.,.
CAWGDRVIRQPQHF,TGTGCCTGGGGGGACAGGGTCATCCGTCAGCCCCAGCATTTT,14,TRBJ1-5,TRBV30,.,TRBD1
CAWSVSSFGGQSGYTF,TGTGCCTGGAGTGTATCTTCGTTCGGGGGGCAGAGTGGCTACACCTTC,16,TRBJ1-2,TRBV30,.,.
CATLSGGTGENQPQHF,TGTGCCACCCTTAGTGGGGGGACAGGGGAGAATCAGCCCCAGCATTTT,16,TRBJ1-5,TRBV15,few,TRBD1
CASSLLKRPGLASAGELFF,TGCGCCAGCAGCTTGCTGAAGCGACCGGGACTAGCCTCGGCCGGGGAGCTGTTTTTT,19,TRBJ2-2,TRBV5-1,.,TRBD2
CASSFSPNTEAFF,TGTGCTAGCAGCTTCTCCCCGAACACTGAAGCTTTCTTT,13,TRBJ1-1,TRBV7-7,once,.
CAISESWGDGTGELFF,TGTGCCATCAGTGAGTCGTGGGGGGATGGCACCGGGGAGCTGTTTTTT,16,TRBJ2-2,TRBV10-3,.,.
CASGSDRIRDGYTF,TGTGCTAGTGGTTCGGACAGGATTAGGGATGGCTACACCTTC,14,TRBJ1-2,TRBV12-5,.,TRBD1
CASSEGLAGEETQYF,TGTGCCAGCAGTGAAGGCCTAGCGGGGGAAGAGACCCAGTACTTC,15,TRBJ2-5,TRBV2,.,TRBD2
CASSLTGGADTEAFF,TGTGCCAGCAGCTTAACAGGGGGCGCAGATACTGAAGCTTTCTTT,15,TRBJ1-1,TRBV6-5,.,TRBD1
CASSLQGMNTEAFF,TGTGCCAGCAGCTTACAGGGGATGAACACTGAAGCTTTCTTT,14,TRBJ1-1,TRBV7-9,.,.